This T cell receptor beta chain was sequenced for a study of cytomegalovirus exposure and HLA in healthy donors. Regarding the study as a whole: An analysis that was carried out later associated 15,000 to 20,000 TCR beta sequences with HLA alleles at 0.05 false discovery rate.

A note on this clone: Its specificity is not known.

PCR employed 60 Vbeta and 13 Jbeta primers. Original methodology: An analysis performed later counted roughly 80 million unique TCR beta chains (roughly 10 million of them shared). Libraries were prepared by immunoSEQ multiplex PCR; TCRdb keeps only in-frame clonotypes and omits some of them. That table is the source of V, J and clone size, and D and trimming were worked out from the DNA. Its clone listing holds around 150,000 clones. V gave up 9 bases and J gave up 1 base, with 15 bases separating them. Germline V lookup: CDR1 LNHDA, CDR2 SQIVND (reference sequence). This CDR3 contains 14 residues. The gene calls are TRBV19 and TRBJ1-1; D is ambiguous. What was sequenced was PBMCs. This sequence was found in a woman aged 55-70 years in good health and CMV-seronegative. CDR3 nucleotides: TGTGCCAGAATCAAACCTGCGGAGAACACTGAAGCTTTCTTT. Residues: CARIKPAENTEAFF.